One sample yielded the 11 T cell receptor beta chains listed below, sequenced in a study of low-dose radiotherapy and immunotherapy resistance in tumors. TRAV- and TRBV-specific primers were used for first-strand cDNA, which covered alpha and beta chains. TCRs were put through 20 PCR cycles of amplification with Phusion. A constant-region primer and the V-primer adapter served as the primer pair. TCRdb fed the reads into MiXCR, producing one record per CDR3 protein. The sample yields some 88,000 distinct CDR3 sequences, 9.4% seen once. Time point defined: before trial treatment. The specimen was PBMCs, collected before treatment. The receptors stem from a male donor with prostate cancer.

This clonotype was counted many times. In DNA form, the CDR3 reads TGTGCCAGCAGCTATACGGTTATGGGACCCTACGAGCAGTACTTC. It yields the protein CASSYTVMGPYEQYF. J is TRBJ2-7 and V is TRBV7-2; D possibly uses TRBD1 or TRBD2 (5 bases each). The CDR3 is made up of 15 amino acids. V was trimmed by 4 bases and J by 2 bases, leaving 15 bases between them. The germline V gene has CDR1 SGHTA and CDR2 FQGNSA.

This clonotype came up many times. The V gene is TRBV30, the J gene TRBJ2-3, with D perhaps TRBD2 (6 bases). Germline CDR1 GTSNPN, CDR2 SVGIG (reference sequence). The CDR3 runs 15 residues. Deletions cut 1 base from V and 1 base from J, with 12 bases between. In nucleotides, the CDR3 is TGTGCCTGGAGTGCCCCTTGGGGGGGCACAGATACGCAGTATTTT. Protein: CAWSAPWGGTDTQYF.

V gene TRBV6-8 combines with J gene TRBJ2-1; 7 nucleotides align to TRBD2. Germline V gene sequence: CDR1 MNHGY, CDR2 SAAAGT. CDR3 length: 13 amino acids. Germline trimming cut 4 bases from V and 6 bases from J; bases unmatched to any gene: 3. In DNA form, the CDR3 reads TGTGCCAGCAGTTCCAGCGGGACCAATGAGCAGTTCTTC. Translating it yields CASSSSGTNEQFF.

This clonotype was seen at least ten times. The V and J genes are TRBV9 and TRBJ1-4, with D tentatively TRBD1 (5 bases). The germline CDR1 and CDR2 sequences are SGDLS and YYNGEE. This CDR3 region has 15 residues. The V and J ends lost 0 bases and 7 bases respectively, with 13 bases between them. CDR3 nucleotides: TGTGCCAGCAGCGTAGCTTGGCAGGGCGGTGAAAAACTGTTTTTT. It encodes CASSVAWQGGEKLFF.

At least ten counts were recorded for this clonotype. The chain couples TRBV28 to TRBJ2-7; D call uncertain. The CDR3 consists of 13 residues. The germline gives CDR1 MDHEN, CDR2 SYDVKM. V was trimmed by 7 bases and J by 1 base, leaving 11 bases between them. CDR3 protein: CASTEDGSYEQYF. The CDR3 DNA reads TGTGCCAGCACCGAAGACGGTTCCTACGAGCAGTACTTC.

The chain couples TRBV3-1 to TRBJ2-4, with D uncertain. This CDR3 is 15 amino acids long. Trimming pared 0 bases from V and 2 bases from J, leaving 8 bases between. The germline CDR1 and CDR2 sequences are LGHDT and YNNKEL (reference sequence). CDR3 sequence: CASSQDGVTKNIQYF. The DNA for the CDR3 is TGTGCCAGCAGCCAAGATGGGGTTACCAAAAACATTCAGTACTTC.

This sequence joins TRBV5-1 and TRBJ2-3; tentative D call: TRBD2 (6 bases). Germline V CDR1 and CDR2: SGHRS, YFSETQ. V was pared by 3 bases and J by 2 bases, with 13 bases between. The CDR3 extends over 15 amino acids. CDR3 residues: CASSSPGVATDTQYF. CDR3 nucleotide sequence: TGCGCCAGCAGCTCGCCGGGAGTTGCCACAGATACGCAGTATTTT.

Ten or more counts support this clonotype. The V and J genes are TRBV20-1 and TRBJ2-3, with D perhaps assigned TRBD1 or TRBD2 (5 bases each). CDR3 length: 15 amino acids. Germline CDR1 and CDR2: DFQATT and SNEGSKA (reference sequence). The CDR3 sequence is CSGATGRTLTDTQYF. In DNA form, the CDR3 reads TGCAGCGGGGCGACGGGGCGAACTCTGACAGATACGCAGTATTTT.

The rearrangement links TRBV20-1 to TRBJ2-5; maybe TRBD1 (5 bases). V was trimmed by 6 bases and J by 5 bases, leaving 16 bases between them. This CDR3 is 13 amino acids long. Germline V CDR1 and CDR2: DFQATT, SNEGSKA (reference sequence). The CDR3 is CSAPAMGRETQYF. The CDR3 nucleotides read TGCAGTGCCCCGGCGATGGGGCGGGAGACCCAGTACTTC.

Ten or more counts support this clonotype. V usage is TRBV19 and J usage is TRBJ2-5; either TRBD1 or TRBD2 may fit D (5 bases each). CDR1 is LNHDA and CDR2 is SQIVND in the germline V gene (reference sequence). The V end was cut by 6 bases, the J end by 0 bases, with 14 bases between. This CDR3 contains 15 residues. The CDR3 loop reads CASRETGAYQETQYF. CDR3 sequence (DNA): TGTGCCAGTAGAGAAACCGGGGCTTACCAAGAGACCCAGTACTTC.

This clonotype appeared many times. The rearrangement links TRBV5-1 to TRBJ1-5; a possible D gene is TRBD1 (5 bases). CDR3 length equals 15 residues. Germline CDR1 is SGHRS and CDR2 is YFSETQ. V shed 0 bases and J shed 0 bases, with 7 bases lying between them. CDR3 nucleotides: TGCGCCAGCAGCTTGGGACAGTCTAGCAATCAGCCCCAGCATTTT. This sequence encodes CASSLGQSSNQPQHF.